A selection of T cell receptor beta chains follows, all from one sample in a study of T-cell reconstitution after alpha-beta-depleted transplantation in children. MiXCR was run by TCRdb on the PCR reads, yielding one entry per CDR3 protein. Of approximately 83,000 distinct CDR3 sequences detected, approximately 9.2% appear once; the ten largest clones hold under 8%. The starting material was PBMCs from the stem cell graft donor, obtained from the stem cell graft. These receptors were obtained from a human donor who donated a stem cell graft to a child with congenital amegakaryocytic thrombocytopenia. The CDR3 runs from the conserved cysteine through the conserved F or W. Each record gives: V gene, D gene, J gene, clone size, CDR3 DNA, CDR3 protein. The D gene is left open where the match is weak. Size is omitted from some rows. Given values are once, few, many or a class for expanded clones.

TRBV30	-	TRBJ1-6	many	TGTGCCTGGATGGTGGGGCGGAGGTCACCCCTCCACTTT	CAWMVGRRSPLHF
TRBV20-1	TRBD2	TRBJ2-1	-	TGCAGTGCTAGCTGGACTAGAGACAATGAGCAGTTCTTC	CSASWTRDNEQFF
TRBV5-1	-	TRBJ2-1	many	TGCGCCAGCAGCTACGGACTGGACAATGAGCAGTTCTTC	CASSYGLDNEQFF
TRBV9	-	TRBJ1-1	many	TGTGCCAGCAGCGTAGAGCCAGGGAGGAACACTGAAGCTTTCTTT	CASSVEPGRNTEAFF
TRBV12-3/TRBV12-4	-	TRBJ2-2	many	TGTGCCAGCAGATTGGGGGACACCGGGGAGCTGTTTTTT	CASRLGDTGELFF
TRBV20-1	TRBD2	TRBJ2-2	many	TGCAGTGCTAGAGATGCGGTGGGACTAGCGGGATTACGGGCCCTGAACACCGGGGAGCTGTTTTTT	CSARDAVGLAGLRALNTGELFF
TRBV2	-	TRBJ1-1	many	TGTGCCAGCAGGGGGCCCGAAGCTTTCTTT	CASRGPEAFF
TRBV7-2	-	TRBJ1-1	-	TGTGCCTCCGGGGGGATCGGCACTGAAGCTTTCTTT	CASGGIGTEAFF
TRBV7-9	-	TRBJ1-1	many	TGTGCCAGCAGCTTAGATGATTTCGTACAGTTGAACACTGAAGCTTTCTTT	CASSLDDFVQLNTEAFF
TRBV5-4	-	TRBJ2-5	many	TGTGCCAGCAGCTTGGTGGGGGGGGCAGAGACCCAGTACTTC	CASSLVGGAETQYF
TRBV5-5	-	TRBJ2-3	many	TGTGCCAGCAGCCCCAACGTGGGGGCTGGAGGAGATACGCAGTATTTT	CASSPNVGAGGDTQYF
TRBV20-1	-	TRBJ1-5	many	TGCAGTGCTCTGGTCGACTCGAATAGCAATCAGCCCCAGCATTTT	CSALVDSNSNQPQHF
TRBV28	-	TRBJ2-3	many	TGTGCCAGCAGCCCGTTTTTAGCGAGTAACACAGATACGCAGTATTTT	CASSPFLASNTDTQYF
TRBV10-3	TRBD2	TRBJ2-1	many	TGTGCCATCAGGGCCTCTAGCGGAACCTACAATGAGCAGTTCTTC	CAIRASSGTYNEQFF
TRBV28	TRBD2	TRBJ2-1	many	TGTGCCAGCAGTAGTCTGCTAGCGGGGGGCCGGAGCTCCTACAATGAGCAGTTCTTC	CASSSLLAGGRSSYNEQFF
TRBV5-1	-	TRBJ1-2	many	TGCGCCAGCAGCGCAATAGACGGGGACGAGGATGGCTACACCTTC	CASSAIDGDEDGYTF
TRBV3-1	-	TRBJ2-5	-	TGTGCCAGCAGCCGGAATAGGGAAGAGACCCAGTACTTC	CASSRNREETQYF
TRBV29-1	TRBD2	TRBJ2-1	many	TGCAGCGTGTTGACTAGCGGGAAAACTGAGCAGTTCTTC	CSVLTSGKTEQFF
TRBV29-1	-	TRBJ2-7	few	TGCAGCGTCAGCTGGGGTTGGGAGCAGTACTTC	CSVSWGWEQYF
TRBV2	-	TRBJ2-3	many	TGTGCCAGCAGCGGGGGACAGCCTAGCACAGATACGCAGTATTTT	CASSGGQPSTDTQYF
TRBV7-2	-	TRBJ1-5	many	TGTGCCAGCAGCCCCGACGGTAATCAGCCCCAGCATTTT	CASSPDGNQPQHF
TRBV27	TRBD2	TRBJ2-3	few	TGTGCCAGCAGTCCCAAGTGGCGGGAGGGGTCAGATACGCAGTATTTT	CASSPKWREGSDTQYF
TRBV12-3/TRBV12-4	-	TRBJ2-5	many	TGTGCCAGCAGTTCGGACGAAGAGACCCAGTACTTC	CASSSDEETQYF
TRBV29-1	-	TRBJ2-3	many	TGCCACGACGGGGGGCTCCTCACAGATACGCAGTATTTT	CHDGGLLTDTQYF
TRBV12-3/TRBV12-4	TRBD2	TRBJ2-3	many	TGTGCCAGCAGCCGTCGGGGGGAGGGCACAGATACGCAGTATTTT	CASSRRGEGTDTQYF
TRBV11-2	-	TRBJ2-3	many	TGTGCCAGCAGCTTAGGTGAAGGGACCACAGATACGCAGTATTTT	CASSLGEGTTDTQYF
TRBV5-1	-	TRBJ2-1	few	TGCGCCAGCAGCCCAGATTCTAGGTACAATGAGCAGTTCTTC	CASSPDSRYNEQFF
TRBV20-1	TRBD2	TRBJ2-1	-	TGCAGTCCCCACCCGTGGAGCGGGGGGGTTTCGTACAATGAGCAGTTCTTC	CSPHPWSGGVSYNEQFF
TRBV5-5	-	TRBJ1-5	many	TGTGCCAGCAGCTTCGTGGGAGGAGGGGGCAATCAGCCCCAGCATTTT	CASSFVGGGGNQPQHF
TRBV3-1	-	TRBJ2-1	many	TGTGCCAGCAGCCTAGGGCTGGCGGGCCGGAAGAATGAGCAGTTCTTC	CASSLGLAGRKNEQFF
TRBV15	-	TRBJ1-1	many	TGTGCCACCAGCAGAGATACGGGGGAAGCTTTCTTT	CATSRDTGEAFF
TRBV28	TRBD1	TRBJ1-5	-	TGTGCCAGCAGTCTACAGGGGGGGTTCCAGCCCCAGCATTTT	CASSLQGGFQPQHF
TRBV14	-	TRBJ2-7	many	TGTGCCAGCAGCCAAGATGTGGCAGCCGCCGAGCAGTACTTC	CASSQDVAAAEQYF
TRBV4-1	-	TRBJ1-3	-	TGCGCCAGCAGCCAAGAAGCACGCGCTGGAAACACCATATATTTT	CASSQEARAGNTIYF
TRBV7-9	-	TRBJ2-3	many	TGTGCCAGCACGGCAGGAAGCACAGATACGCAGTATTTT	CASTAGSTDTQYF
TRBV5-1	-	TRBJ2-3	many	TGCGCCAGCAGCGAATCTAGCGGCACAGATACGCAGTATTTT	CASSESSGTDTQYF
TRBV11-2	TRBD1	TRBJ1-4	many	TGTGCCAGCAGCTACCGGACAGGGGAAAAACTGTTTTTT	CASSYRTGEKLFF
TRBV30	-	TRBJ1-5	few	TGTGCCTGGAGTCCGGGTGGAGGTCAGCCCCAGCATTTT	CAWSPGGGQPQHF
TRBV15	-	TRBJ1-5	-	TGTGCCACCAGCAGAGAGCGGACGGTAGGTGAACAGCCCCAGCATTTT	CATSRERTVGEQPQHF
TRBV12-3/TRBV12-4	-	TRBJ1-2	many	TGTGCCAGCAGTGGGGACGGTTCCGGCTATGGCTACACCTTC	CASSGDGSGYGYTF
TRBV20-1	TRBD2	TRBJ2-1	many	TGCAGTGCTTCTAGCGGGAGCTCCGGGAATGAGCAGTTCTTC	CSASSGSSGNEQFF
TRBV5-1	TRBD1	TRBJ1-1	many	TGCGCCAGCAGAGAGGGGGCTAACACTGAAGCTTTCTTT	CASREGANTEAFF
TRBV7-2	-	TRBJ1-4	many	TGTGCCAGCAGCTTAGTTGTTCAGGAAAAACTGTTTTTT	CASSLVVQEKLFF
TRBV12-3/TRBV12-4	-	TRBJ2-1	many	TGTGCCAGCAGTTTAACCTGGCGGGACAGGCAGTTCTTC	CASSLTWRDRQFF
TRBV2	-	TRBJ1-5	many	TGTGCCAGCAGTGGGACAGTCAATCAGCCCCAGCATTTT	CASSGTVNQPQHF
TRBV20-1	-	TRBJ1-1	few	TGCAGCGCAACGTCCGGGCCCTACATGAACACTGAAGCTTTCTTC	CSATSGPYMNTEAFF
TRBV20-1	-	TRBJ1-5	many	TGCAGTGCTATCACAGGGTACGGCGATCAGCCCCAGCATTTT	CSAITGYGDQPQHF
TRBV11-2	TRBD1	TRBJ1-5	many	TGTGCCAGCAGCGAGGGACAGTCGTATCAGCCCCAGCATTTT	CASSEGQSYQPQHF
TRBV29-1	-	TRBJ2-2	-	TGCAGCGTTGAGTTGGGAGCGAACACCGGGGAGCTGTTTTTT	CSVELGANTGELFF
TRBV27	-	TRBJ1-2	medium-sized	TGTGCCAGCAGTTTATCCGACGGTTATGGCTACACCTTC	CASSLSDGYGYTF